Below, 17 T cell receptor beta chains from the same sample are listed, as sequenced in a study of shared clonotypes between healthy human individuals. Using immunoSEQ multiplex PCR, the repertoire was profiled, and TCRdb retains in-frame clones only, with some absent. The table includes hundreds of thousands of clones, about 74% detected once. The sample comprised PBMCs. Receptors originate from a middle-aged woman in good health. Some clones in this sample may be carry-over from other donors' samples.

For this clone: With a far larger clone one base away, a read error is the likely cause. This chain links TRBV30 with TRBJ2-5, with a weak D call TRBD2 (6 bases). This CDR3 is 17 amino acids long. The ends were cut back, 4 bases at V and 13 bases at J, with 34 bases in the middle. Germline V gives CDR1 GTSNPN, CDR2 SVGIG (reference sequence). The CDR3 protein is CAWKKGRLGLNSYERYF. The CDR3 region has the DNA TGTGCCTGGAAGAAGGGAAGACTAGGACTCAACTCCTACGAGCGGTACTTC.

This clone was picked up many times. The chain has TRBV11-2 and TRBJ2-1; D remains ambiguous. The CDR3 loop spans 13 amino acids. V was clipped by 6 bases and J by 5 bases, with 11 bases between them. Looked up from germline, CDR1 is SGHAT and CDR2 is FQNNGV. CDR3 in DNA: TGTGCCAGCAGACCGGGTGGGCACAATGAGCAGTTCTTC. Residues: CASRPGGHNEQFF.

The chain joins TRBV2 to TRBJ2-7; D is unclear. Germline loops: CDR1 SNHLY, CDR2 FYNNEI. V was trimmed by 0 bases and J by 1 base, leaving 16 bases between them. This CDR3 has 17 residues. The CDR3 nucleotides read TGTGCCAGCAGTGAAGCGCTTATGGCAGGATCTTCCTACGAGCAGTACTTC. Protein: CASSEALMAGSSYEQYF.

The gene calls are TRBV28 and TRBJ1-1; 10 nucleotides agree with TRBD1. The V and J ends lost 5 bases and 7 bases, in that order; junction bases with no gene match: 10. Germline CDR1 MDHEN, CDR2 SYDVKM. The CDR3 runs to 15 residues. CDR3 nucleotide sequence: TGTGCCAGCAGTGTATTGACAGGGGGCGGTCGTGAAGCTTTCTTT. It encodes CASSVLTGGGREAFF.

V gene TRBV27 combines with J gene TRBJ1-5; TRBD1 aligns across 8 bases. From germline, CDR1 is MNHEY and CDR2 SMNVEV (reference sequence). This CDR3 comprises 15 residues. The V segment lost 5 bases and the J segment 3 bases; nucleotides outside the gene matches: 6. The CDR3 DNA reads as TGTGCCAGCAGTCCGCAGGGACAGGCCAATCAGCCCCAGCATTTT. It specifies CASSPQGQANQPQHF.

The sample holds one count of this clone. The gene calls are TRBV4-1 and TRBJ2-5, with D tentatively TRBD2 (6 bases). This CDR3 contains 13 residues. Trimming pared 1 base from V and 6 bases from J, leaving 9 bases between. CDR1 is MGHRA, CDR2 YSYEKL, per germline. The CDR3 sequence is CASSQGREQTQYF. CDR3 coding DNA: TGCGCCAGCAGCCAAGGACGGGAGCAGACCCAGTACTTC.

As concerns this clone: One base away lies a much larger clone, so this may be a sequencing read error. The chain carries TRBV7-6 and TRBJ2-2; 7 nucleotides match TRBD1. The CDR3 has 16 amino acids. Germline loops: CDR1 SGHVS, CDR2 FNYEAQ. The CDR3 DNA reads as TGTGCCGGCAGCTTTGGGGACAGCCGTTACGCCGGGGAGCTGTTTTTT. Amino acids: CAGSFGDSRYAGELFF.

Written as DNA, the CDR3 is TGTGCCTGGGGGTCGGGGGTTCTCTACGAGCAGTACTTC. Residues: CAWGSGVLYEQYF. The gene calls are TRBV30 and TRBJ2-7; the D gene is possibly TRBD2 (6 bases). Germline loops: CDR1 GTSNPN, CDR2 SVGIG (reference sequence). Trimming pared 5 bases from V and 3 bases from J, leaving 14 bases between. CDR3 size: 13 residues.

The V and J genes are TRBV7-2 and TRBJ2-1; D is perhaps TRBD1 or TRBD2 (7 bases each). The CDR3 contains 17 residues. Germline V gene lookup returns CDR1 SGHTA and CDR2 FQGNSA. V lost 5 bases to trimming and J lost 4 bases, with 21 bases between them. CDR3 region: CASSLGGPGGLYNEQFF. CDR3 nucleotide sequence: TGTGCCAGCAGCCTAGGGGGCCCGGGAGGCTTATACAATGAGCAGTTCTTC.

The chain employs TRBV28 and TRBJ2-7; D not resolved. Looked up from germline, CDR1 is MDHEN and CDR2 is SYDVKM. The CDR3 is 14 residues long. Trimming pared 2 bases from V and 3 bases from J, leaving 11 bases between. CDR3 DNA sequence: TGTGCCAGCAGTTTACGGAACCTCAACTACGAGCAGTACTTC. It is translated as CASSLRNLNYEQYF. The complete variable domain, with remaining parts taken from reference TRBV28 and TRBJ2-7, reads DVKVTQSSRYLVKRTGEKVFLECVQDMDHENMFWYRQDPGLGLRLIYFSYDVKMKEKGDIPEGYSVSREKKERFSLILESASTNQTSMYLCASSLRNLNYEQYFGPGTRLTVT.

This clone showed up just once. J is TRBJ2-5 and V is TRBV5-4; D ambiguous. Trimming cost V 4 bases and J 5 bases, with 15 bases left between them. Germline V gene data show CDR1 as SGHNT and CDR2 as YYREEE (reference sequence). The CDR3 consists of 14 residues. In DNA form, the CDR3 reads TGTGCCAGCAGCCCGGTGGTCGGTCAGGAGACCCAGTACTTC. Amino acid sequence: CASSPVVGQETQYF.

The CDR3 coding sequence is TGTGCCAGCAGCTTAGAGTCCCCTAGCGGGATCGATGAGCAGTTCTTC. Translation: CASSLESPSGIDEQFF. The V gene is TRBV11-2, the J gene TRBJ2-1, with 9 bases aligning to TRBD2. This CDR3 has 16 residues. The germline V gene encodes CDR1 SGHAT and CDR2 FQNNGV. J gave up 8 bases and V 0 bases, and 8 bases lay outside the gene matches.

The V call is TRBV30, the J call TRBJ1-4; no definite D call. The CDR3 loop spans 15 amino acids. The germline CDR1 and CDR2 sequences are GTSNPN and SVGIG (reference sequence). The germline V and J ends were trimmed by 4 bases and 10 bases, with 22 bases remaining between them. Here the CDR3 reads CAWNLPLRKRGKLFF. CDR3 sequence (DNA): TGTGCCTGGAACTTACCTCTCCGGAAAAGAGGAAAACTGTTTTTT.

Concerning this clone: This may come from a read error, since a much larger clone is one base off. J is TRBJ2-5 and V is TRBV7-7, with 8 bases lining up with TRBD2. Germline-derived CDR1 and CDR2 are SSHAT and FNYEAQ (reference sequence). The J segment lost 1 base and the V segment lost 5 bases, leaving 6 bases of the junction unmatched. This CDR3 comprises 15 residues. The CDR3 loop reads CASSDRRGGQETQYF. The DNA for the CDR3 is TGTGCCAGCAGCGACCGTCGGGGGGGCCAAGAGACCCAGTACTTC.

The V gene is TRBV11-2, the J gene TRBJ2-5, with 8 bases matching TRBD2. CDR1 SGHAT and CDR2 FQNNGV come from the germline V gene. The CDR3 runs 15 residues. Trimming removed 7 bases from V and 4 bases from J; junction bases left unmatched: 11. CDR3 region: CASTLGSGSLETQYF. For the CDR3, the DNA is TGTGCCAGCACCCTTGGCAGCGGGAGTTTAGAGACCCAGTACTTC.

This clone was recorded only once. This likely traces to a read error, being one base from a far larger clone. CDR3 in amino acids: CASSHGISGSYEQYF. DNA for the CDR3: TGTGCCAGCAGCCACGGGATTAGCGGGAGCTACGAGCAGTACTTC. V gene TRBV5-4 combines with J gene TRBJ2-7; 9 bases are a match to TRBD2. CDR3 length equals 15 residues. V dropped 4 bases and J dropped 3; count of bases not matched to a gene: 8. CDR1 and CDR2 from the germline V gene are SGHNT and YYREEE (reference sequence).

In its sample, this clone was seen once. This rearrangement joins TRBV30 to TRBJ2-1, with TRBD2 matching 8 bases. The CDR3 covers 17 residues. The V gene's germline CDR1 is GTSNPN and CDR2 SVGIG (reference sequence). The ends lost 0 bases at V and 9 bases at J; junction bases unmatched: 16. CDR3 DNA: TGTGCCTGGAGTGTAGGGTACCGGGCGGGAGGTCGGGGTGAGCAGTTCTTC. Its translation: CAWSVGYRAGGRGEQFF.